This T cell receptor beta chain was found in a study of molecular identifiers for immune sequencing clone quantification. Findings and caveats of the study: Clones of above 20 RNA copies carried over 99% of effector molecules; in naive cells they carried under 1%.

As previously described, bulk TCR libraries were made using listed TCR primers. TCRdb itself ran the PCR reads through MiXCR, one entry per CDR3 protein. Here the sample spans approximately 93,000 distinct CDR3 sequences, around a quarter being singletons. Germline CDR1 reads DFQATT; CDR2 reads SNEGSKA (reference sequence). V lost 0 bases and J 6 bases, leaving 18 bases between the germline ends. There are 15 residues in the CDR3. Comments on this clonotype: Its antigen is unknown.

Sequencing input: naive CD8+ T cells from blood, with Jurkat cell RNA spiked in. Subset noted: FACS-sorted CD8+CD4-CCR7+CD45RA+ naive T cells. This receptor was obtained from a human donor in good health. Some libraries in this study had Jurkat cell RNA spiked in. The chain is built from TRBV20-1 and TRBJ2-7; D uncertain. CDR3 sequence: CSARELESLHLEQYF. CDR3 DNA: TGCAGTGCTAGAGAACTGGAAAGCCTCCATCTCGAGCAGTACTTC.